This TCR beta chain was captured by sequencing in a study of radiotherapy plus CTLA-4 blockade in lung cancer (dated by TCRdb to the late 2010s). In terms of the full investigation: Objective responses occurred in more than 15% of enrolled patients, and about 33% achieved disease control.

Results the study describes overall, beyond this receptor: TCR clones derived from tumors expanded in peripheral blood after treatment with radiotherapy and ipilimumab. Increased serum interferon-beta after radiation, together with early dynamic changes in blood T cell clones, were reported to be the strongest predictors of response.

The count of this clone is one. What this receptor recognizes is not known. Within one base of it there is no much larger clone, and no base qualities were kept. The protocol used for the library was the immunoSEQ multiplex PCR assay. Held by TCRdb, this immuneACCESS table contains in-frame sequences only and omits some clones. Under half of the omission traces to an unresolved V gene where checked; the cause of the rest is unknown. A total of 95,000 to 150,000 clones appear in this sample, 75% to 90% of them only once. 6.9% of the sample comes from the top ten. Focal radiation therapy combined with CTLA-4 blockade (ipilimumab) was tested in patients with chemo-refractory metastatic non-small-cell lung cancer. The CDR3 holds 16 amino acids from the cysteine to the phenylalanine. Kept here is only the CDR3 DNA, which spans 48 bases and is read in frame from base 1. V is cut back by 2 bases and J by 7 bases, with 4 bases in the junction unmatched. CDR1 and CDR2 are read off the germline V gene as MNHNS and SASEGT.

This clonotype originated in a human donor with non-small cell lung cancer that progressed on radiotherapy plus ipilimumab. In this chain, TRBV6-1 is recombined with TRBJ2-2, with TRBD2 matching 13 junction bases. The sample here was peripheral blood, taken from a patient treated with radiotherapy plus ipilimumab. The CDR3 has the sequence CASSERLAGGVGELFF. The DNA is TGTGCCAGCAGTGAACGACTAGCGGGGGGCGTCGGGGAGCTGTTTTTT.